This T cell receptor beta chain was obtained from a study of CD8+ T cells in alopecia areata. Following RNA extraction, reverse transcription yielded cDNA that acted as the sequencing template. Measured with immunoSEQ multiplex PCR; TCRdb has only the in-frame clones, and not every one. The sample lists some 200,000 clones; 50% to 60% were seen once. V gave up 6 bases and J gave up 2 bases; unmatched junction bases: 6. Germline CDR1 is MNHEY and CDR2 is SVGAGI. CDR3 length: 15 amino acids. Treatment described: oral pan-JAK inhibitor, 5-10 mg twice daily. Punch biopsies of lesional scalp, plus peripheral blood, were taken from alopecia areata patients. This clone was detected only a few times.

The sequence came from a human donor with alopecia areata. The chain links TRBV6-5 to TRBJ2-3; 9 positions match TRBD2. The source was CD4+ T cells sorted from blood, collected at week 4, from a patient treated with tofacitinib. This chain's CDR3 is CASRGAGGNTDTQYF. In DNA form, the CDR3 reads TGTGCCAGCAGGGGAGCGGGGGGAAACACAGATACGCAGTATTTT.